The 20 T cell receptor beta chains below all came from one sample that was sequenced in a study of blood T cell repertoires in COVID-19. Some clones are missing from TCRdb's copy, which holds only in-frame ones; the method was immunoSEQ multiplex PCR. The sample yields approximately 300,000 clones, around 86% seen once. The sequenced material came from peripheral blood. These receptors came from a man aged 50 to 59 with active or convalescent COVID-19.

V is TRBV4-1 and J is TRBJ2-1; D may be TRBD2 (5 bases). The germline V gene has CDR1 MGHRA and CDR2 YSYEKL. This CDR3 region has 13 residues. Trimming stripped 0 bases from V and 14 bases from J, with 14 bases between. The CDR3 reads CASSQERDEAEFF. For the CDR3, the DNA is TGCGCCAGCAGCCAAGAAAGGGATGAAGCGGAGTTCTTC.

CDR3 sequence: CASSVGEGRDQPQHF. CDR3 coding DNA: TGTGCCAGCAGCGTAGGGGAGGGGCGCGATCAGCCCCAGCATTTT. The V gene is TRBV9, the J gene TRBJ1-5; a weak D match, TRBD1 (5 bases). Trimming left V 0 bases short and J 5 bases short, with 12 bases between. Germline V CDR1 and CDR2: SGDLS, YYNGEE. The CDR3 spans 15 residues. Drawing the rest from reference TRBV9 and TRBJ1-5, the complete variable domain is DSGVTQTPKHLITATGQRVTLRCSPRSGDLSVYWYQQSLDQGLQFLIQYYNGEERAKGNILERFSAQQFPDLHSELNLSSLELGDSALYFCASSVGEGRDQPQHFGDGTRLSIL.

This chain joins TRBV4-3 and TRBJ1-4; 7 bases are a match to TRBD1. This CDR3 is 15 amino acids long. V gave up 2 bases and J gave up 4 bases; unmatched junction bases: 4. Germline values: CDR1 LGHNA, CDR2 YSLEER. The CDR3 DNA is TGCGCCAGCAGCCAACCCGACAGGGATAATGAAAAACTGTTTTTT. Protein product: CASSQPDRDNEKLFF.

In this sample, this clone turned up once. The J gene is TRBJ2-7, the V gene TRBV6-5; possibly TRBD1 for D (6 bases). The CDR3 loop spans 15 amino acids. Germline CDR1 reads MNHEY; CDR2 reads SVGAGI. Trimming removed 8 bases at V and 5 bases at J, with 22 bases between. CDR3 nucleotide sequence: TGTGCCAGCCGAGTTACGACAGGACGTATCAACGAGCAGTACTTC. This sequence encodes CASRVTTGRINEQYF.

The genes are TRBV18 and TRBJ2-7, with TRBD1 identical over 9 bases. This CDR3 comprises 17 residues. CDR1 and CDR2 (germline): KGHSH, LQKENI. V shed 2 bases and J 4 bases; nucleotides not matched to a gene: 12. CDR3 sequence (DNA): TGTGCCAGCTCACCATCTCCCGGGGGACAGGGACGTTACGAGCAGTACTTC. It is translated as CASSPSPGGQGRYEQYF.

The chain combines TRBV7-2 with TRBJ2-1; D uncertain. Trimming took off 3 bases at V and 1 base at J, with 7 bases between the two ends. The CDR3 is 14 residues long. From germline, CDR1 is SGHTA and CDR2 FQGNSA. As DNA, the CDR3 is TGTGCCAGCAGCTTCCCCGGTTCCTACAATGAGCAGTTCTTC. Its protein product is CASSFPGSYNEQFF.

The rearrangement joins TRBV10-3 to TRBJ1-3, with a weak D call TRBD1 (5 bases). Germline assignment: CDR1 ENHRY and CDR2 SYGVKD. CDR3 length equals 16 residues. Trimming removed 4 bases at V and 0 bases at J, with 13 bases between. DNA for the CDR3: TGTGCCATCAGTGTTACAGGTGGCGGCTCTGGAAACACCATATATTTT. Its protein product is CAISVTGGGSGNTIYF.

The rearrangement links TRBV6-5 to TRBJ1-1, with D possibly matching TRBD1 (6 bases). The V end was cut by 0 bases, the J end by 11 bases, with 13 bases between. Looked up from germline, CDR1 is MNHEY and CDR2 is SVGAGI. The CDR3 is 13 residues long. In DNA, the CDR3 is TGTGCCAGCAGTTACTCTCAGGGGCGGACGGCTTTCTTT. It is translated as CASSYSQGRTAFF.

The chain is built from TRBV14 and TRBJ2-2, with D perhaps matching TRBD2 (5 bases). The germline V and J ends were trimmed by 4 bases and 7 bases, with 13 bases remaining between them. Germline-derived CDR1 and CDR2 are SGHDN and FVKESK. There are 14 residues in the CDR3. CDR3 sequence (DNA): TGTGCCAGCAGCCTCGGGGTGATCGGCGGGGAGCTGTTTTTT. Translation: CASSLGVIGGELFF.

The J gene is TRBJ2-7, the V gene TRBV5-6, with 9 bases matching TRBD1. The CDR3 runs to 14 residues. Germline V CDR1 and CDR2: SGHDT, YYEEEE. The V segment lost 6 bases and the J segment 7 bases; nucleotides outside the gene matches: 11. The CDR3 spells CASTSITGGREQYF. CDR3 DNA sequence: TGTGCCAGCACCTCAATAACAGGGGGCAGGGAGCAGTACTTC.

In its sample, this clone was seen a few times. The chain is built from TRBV28 and TRBJ1-2; 10 nucleotides align to TRBD1. V dropped 1 base and J dropped 6; count of bases not matched to a gene: 5. The CDR3 has 15 residues. The germline V gene encodes CDR1 MDHEN and CDR2 SYDVKM. CDR3 DNA: TGTGCCAGCAGTTTATCCCCCGGGACAGGGGATGGCTACACCTTC. Its protein product is CASSLSPGTGDGYTF.

This clone was seen more than once but under ten times. This chain links TRBV5-1 with TRBJ1-5; D perhaps matches TRBD1 (6 bases). Between the trimmed V and J ends, which lost 3 bases and 0 bases, there was a span of 13 bases. CDR1 is SGHRS, CDR2 YFSETQ, per germline. The CDR3 contains 16 residues. The CDR3 region has the DNA TGCGCCAGCAGCTCCACAACAGGGCTTAGCAATCAGCCCCAGCATTTT. It codes for CASSSTTGLSNQPQHF.

The chain is built from TRBV6-2 or TRBV6-3 and TRBJ2-1, with 7 bases matching TRBD1. With V trimmed by 2 bases and J by 7 bases, 5 bases remained unmatched. CDR1 MNHEY and CDR2 SVGEGT come from the germline V gene. This CDR3 region has 14 residues. The CDR3 coding sequence is TGTGCCAGCAGTTACCAGGGGGTCGGGAATGAGCAGTTCTTC. Protein product: CASSYQGVGNEQFF.

The genes are TRBV4-1 and TRBJ2-4; tentatively, D is TRBD1 (6 bases). The germline V gene has CDR1 MGHRA and CDR2 YSYEKL. This CDR3 has 18 residues. Between the trimmed V and J ends, which lost 0 bases and 6 bases, there was a span of 21 bases. The CDR3 spells CASSQEATGLKALNIQYF. DNA of the CDR3: TGCGCCAGCAGCCAAGAAGCGACAGGCCTGAAGGCCTTAAACATTCAGTACTTC.

This clone was detected a few times. This chain uses TRBV7-9 with TRBJ1-1; D remains ambiguous. Between the trimmed V and J ends, which lost 5 bases and 1 base, there was a span of 8 bases. The CDR3 spans 13 residues. The germline CDR1 and CDR2 sequences are SEHNR and FQNEAQ (reference sequence). CDR3 coding DNA: TGTGCCAGCAGCAATTCAGGGAACACTGAAGCTTTCTTT. This translates into CASSNSGNTEAFF.

The chain recombines TRBV24-1 with TRBJ2-3; TRBD1 matches 7 bases. The J segment lost 4 bases and the V segment lost 1 base, leaving 4 bases of the junction unmatched. The CDR3 is 15 residues long. Germline V gene data show CDR1 as KGHDR and CDR2 as SFDVKD. The CDR3 is CATSDLGQGADTQYF. The CDR3, as DNA: TGTGCCACCAGTGATTTAGGGCAGGGGGCAGATACGCAGTATTTT.

This chain links TRBV10-3 with TRBJ1-1, with 7 bases matching TRBD1. The CDR3 length is 14 residues. Trimming took 3 bases from V and 0 from J; bases not matched to a gene: 1. Germline-derived CDR1 and CDR2 are ENHRY and SYGVKD. CDR3 in DNA: TGTGCCATCAGTGACAGGGGGGTGAACACTGAAGCTTTCTTT. Amino acids: CAISDRGVNTEAFF.

This clone was seen a single time. This sequence joins TRBV2 and TRBJ2-1; 10 bases match TRBD1. Germline V gene lookup returns CDR1 SNHLY and CDR2 FYNNEI. The CDR3 runs 15 residues. J gave up 7 bases and V 6 bases, and 9 bases lay outside the gene matches. CDR3 loop: CASRDRDRGGNEQFF. CDR3 coding DNA: TGTGCCAGCAGGGACCGGGACAGGGGAGGAAATGAGCAGTTCTTC.

This chain joins TRBV5-4 and TRBJ1-2; TRBD1 agrees at 12 bases. J was trimmed by 7 bases and V by 0 bases; bases with no gene match: 7. Germline CDR1 reads SGHNT; CDR2 reads YYREEE (reference sequence). The CDR3 covers 16 residues. CDR3 amino acids: CASSLEWGQGAGGYTF. The CDR3, as DNA: TGTGCCAGCAGCTTGGAATGGGGACAGGGGGCTGGTGGCTACACCTTC.

Remarks on this clone: At one boundary the junction diverges from the germline segment, which might be a read error. The chain combines TRBV6-5 with TRBJ2-5; 9 bases fit TRBD2. This CDR3 is built from 14 residues. Germline CDR1 and CDR2: MNHEY and SVGAGI. The CDR3 coding sequence is TGTGCCAGCAGTGACTCAGCGGGAGGCGGGACCCAGTACTTC. Amino acid sequence: CASSDSAGGGTQYF.